This TCR beta chain was captured by sequencing in a study of brain T cells in children with intractable seizures. The study's findings and limits: Patients' HCMV serostatus was unknown; virus specificity rests on CDR3 similarity alone.

The time point is: blood from clinic visit 5 months post-surgery; TSC patient then seizure free. Notes on this clone: Its antigen is not known.

Produced via immunoSEQ multiplex PCR; TCRdb's table is partial and in-frame only. The profile covers about 340,000 clones, with about 93% appearing a single time and roughly 5.7% taken by the ten largest. V dropped 6 bases and J dropped 4 bases, with 9 bases sitting between them. Germline V gene data show CDR1 as MNHEY and CDR2 as SMNVEV (reference sequence). The CDR3 loop spans 13 amino acids. The chain recombines TRBV27 with TRBJ2-2, with D uncertain. This sequence was found in a boy under three years old with tuberous sclerosis and intractable seizures. The sample was peripheral blood, taken more than 4 months after surgery. The DNA for the CDR3 is TGTGCCAGCAGGGATATAGGCACCGGGGAGCTGTTTTTT. Amino acids: CASRDIGTGELFF.